A selection of T cell receptor beta chains follows, all from one sample in a study of cytomegalovirus exposure and HLA in healthy donors. Profiling relied on immunoSEQ multiplex PCR, and the TCRdb table lists in-frame clones only, not all of them. Altogether approximately 100,000 clones are present, about 83% being singletons, with the ten largest covering roughly 3%. Sequencing used PBMCs. The receptors derive from a female donor in good health and CMV-seronegative. Both conserved end residues are trimmed from each CDR3.

J | V | CDR3
TRBJ1-2 | TRBV6-5 | ASSYSGARGYT
TRBJ1-6 | TRBV13 | ASSLGVGVYSYNSPLH
TRBJ2-1 | TRBV9 | ASSVDSGYNEQF
TRBJ1-3 | TRBV29-1 | SVEDSAGNTIY
TRBJ2-3 | TRBV18 | ASQGARGVTDTQY
TRBJ2-1 | TRBV7-9 | ASSSGVEQF
TRBJ2-7 | TRBV7-2 | ASRDSSSYEQY
TRBJ2-5 | TRBV30 | AWSGVVDFQETQY
TRBJ1-1 | TRBV4-3 | ASSQDRGATEAF
TRBJ2-2 | TRBV4-3 | ASSQDLNTGELF
TRBJ2-1 | TRBV7-9 | ASSPHHLAGVYNEQF
TRBJ2-7 | TRBV5-4 | ASSLQGISYEQY
TRBJ2-7 | TRBV6-4 | ASSHQQGCYEQY
TRBJ1-3 | TRBV30 | AWSVQGGSGNTIY